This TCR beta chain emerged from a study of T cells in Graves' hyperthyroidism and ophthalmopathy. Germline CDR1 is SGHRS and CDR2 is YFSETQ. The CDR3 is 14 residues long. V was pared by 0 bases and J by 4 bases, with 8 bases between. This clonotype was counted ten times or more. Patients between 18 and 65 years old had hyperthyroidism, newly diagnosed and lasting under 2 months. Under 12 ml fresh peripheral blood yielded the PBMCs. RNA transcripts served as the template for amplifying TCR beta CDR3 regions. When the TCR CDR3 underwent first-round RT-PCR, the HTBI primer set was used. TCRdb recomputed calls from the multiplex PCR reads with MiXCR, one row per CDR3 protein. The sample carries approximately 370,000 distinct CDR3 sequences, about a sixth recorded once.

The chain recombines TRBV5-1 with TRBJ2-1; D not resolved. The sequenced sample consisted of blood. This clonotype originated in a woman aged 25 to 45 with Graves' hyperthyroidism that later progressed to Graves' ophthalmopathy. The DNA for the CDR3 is TGCGCCAGCAGCTTGGGGCTGGAGTACAATGAGCAGTTCTTC. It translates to CASSLGLEYNEQFF. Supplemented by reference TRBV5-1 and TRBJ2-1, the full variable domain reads KAGVTQTPRYLIKTRGQQVTLSCSPISGHRSVSWYQQTPGQGLQFLFEYFSETQRNKGNFPGRFSGRQFSNSRSEMNVSTLELGDSALYLCASSLGLEYNEQFFGPGTRLTVL.